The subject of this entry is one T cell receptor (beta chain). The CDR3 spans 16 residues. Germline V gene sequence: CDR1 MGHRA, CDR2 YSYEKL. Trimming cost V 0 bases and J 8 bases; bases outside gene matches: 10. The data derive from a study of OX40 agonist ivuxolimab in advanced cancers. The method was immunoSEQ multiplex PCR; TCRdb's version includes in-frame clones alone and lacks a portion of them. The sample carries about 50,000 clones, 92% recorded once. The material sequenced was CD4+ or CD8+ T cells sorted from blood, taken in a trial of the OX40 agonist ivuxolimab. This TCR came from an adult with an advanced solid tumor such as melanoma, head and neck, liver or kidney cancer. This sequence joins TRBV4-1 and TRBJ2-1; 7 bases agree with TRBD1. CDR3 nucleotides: TGCGCCAGCAGCCAAGAAAGGACAGGAAGAGGCGATGAGCAGTTCTTC. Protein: CASSQERTGRGDEQFF.